The source of this TCR beta chain is a study of blood T cell repertoires in COVID-19. The CDR3 is 14 amino acids. V was clipped by 0 bases and J by 6 bases, with 8 bases between them. Per the germline V gene, CDR1 is ENHRY and CDR2 is SYGVKD. As originally analysed: Estimation of nucleated cell counts was performed using reference gene primer amplification. The data were produced by immunoSEQ multiplex PCR, yet TCRdb's version contains in-frame clones alone and is incomplete. V and J calls and clone size are those listed in that table; D and trimming were worked out from the DNA. The sample records around 170,000 clones, 86% being singletons.

The sequencing sample was made of peripheral blood. The sequence was collected from a middle-aged man with active or convalescent COVID-19. The V gene is TRBV10-3, the J gene TRBJ2-2; tentative D call: TRBD1 (5 bases). The CDR3 here is CAISESGVPGELFF. The CDR3 DNA reads TGTGCCATCAGTGAGTCAGGGGTGCCCGGGGAGCTGTTTTTT.